Each of the 6 T cell receptor beta chains below was sequenced from the same sample in a study of shared clonotypes between healthy human individuals. Assay used: immunoSEQ multiplex PCR; TCRdb lists only in-frame clones, some missing. The repertoire holds 550,000 to 850,000 clones, with around 74% as singletons. Sequencing used memory CD4+ T cells sorted from blood. Documented subset: CD45RA-negative fraction. The source of these receptors is a woman aged 25-40 years in good health.

This clone was seen only a few times. The CDR3 reads CASSPQGIPYGYTF. As DNA, the CDR3 is TGTGCCAGTAGTCCACAGGGGATCCCCTATGGCTACACCTTC. The rearrangement links TRBV19 to TRBJ1-2; 7 bases fit TRBD1. The length of the CDR3 is 14 residues. Per germline, CDR1 LNHDA and CDR2 SQIVND (reference sequence). The V gene end was trimmed by 5 bases and the J gene end by 4 bases; junction bases not matched to a gene: 7. Drawing the rest from reference TRBV19 and TRBJ1-2, the complete variable domain is DGGITQSPKYLFRKEGQNVTLSCEQNLNHDAMYWYRQDPGQGLRLIYYSQIVNDFQKGDIAEGYSVSREKKESFPLTVTSAQKNPTAFYLCASSPQGIPYGYTFGSGTRLTVV.

CDR3 loop: CASTTRTGNTEAFF. CDR3 nucleotides: TGTGCCAGCACCACTAGGACAGGGAACACTGAAGCTTTCTTT. The genes are TRBV28 and TRBJ1-1; 7 bases align to TRBD1. CDR1 MDHEN and CDR2 SYDVKM come from the germline V gene. CDR3 length: 14 residues. The V segment lost 7 bases and the J segment 1 base; nucleotides outside the gene matches: 6.

There are a few counts of this clone. The CDR3 reads CASSLYQTDEKLFF. In DNA form, the CDR3 reads TGTGCCAGCAGCCTATATCAGACAGATGAAAAACTGTTTTTT. This sequence joins TRBV7-6 and TRBJ1-4, with a tentative D call TRBD1 (5 bases). The V end lost 5 bases, the J end lost 6 bases, and 13 bases lay between the germline ends. The CDR3 sequence is 14 residues long. Germline V gene sequence: CDR1 SGHVS, CDR2 FNYEAQ.

The chain links TRBV28 to TRBJ1-2, with 7 bases fitting TRBD1. The CDR3 length is 14 residues. V gave up 5 bases and J gave up 4 bases; unmatched junction bases: 7. Per germline, CDR1 MDHEN and CDR2 SYDVKM. The chain's CDR3 is CASSDTRTGYGYTF. CDR3 sequence (DNA): TGTGCCAGCAGTGACACCCGGACAGGCTATGGCTACACCTTC.

This clone was picked up one time. This chain uses TRBV28 with TRBJ1-6; D unclear. Germline V gene data show CDR1 as MDHEN and CDR2 as SYDVKM. This CDR3 has 17 residues. Trimming took off 6 bases at V and 8 bases at J, with 23 bases between the two ends. DNA of the CDR3: TGTGCCAGCAGGACGCTTGAGCGCAGCCTTGGAGATTCACCCCTCCACTTT. It yields the protein CASRTLERSLGDSPLHF.

J is TRBJ1-3 and V is TRBV19; D remains unclear. This CDR3 has 14 residues. Trimming pared 3 bases from V and 3 bases from J, leaving 9 bases between. Germline V gene lookup returns CDR1 LNHDA and CDR2 SQIVND (reference sequence). DNA of the CDR3: TGTGCCAGTAGTATTGGAGGAAGTGGAAACACCATATATTTT. It translates to CASSIGGSGNTIYF.